This record concerns one TCR beta chain sequence. This record belongs to a study of blood T cell repertoires in COVID-19. The CDR3 totals 16 residues. Germline V gives CDR1 KGHSH, CDR2 LQKENI. V shed 2 bases and J 0 bases; nucleotides not matched to a gene: 6. Data came from immunoSEQ multiplex PCR; TCRdb stores just in-frame clones and leaves some out. There are around 130,000 clones in the sample; about four fifths occur only once, and about 13% lies in the top ten. Sequencing input: peripheral blood. The chain links TRBV18 to TRBJ1-1; TRBD1 agrees at 7 bases. The TCR originated in a human donor in a cohort sampled during active COVID-19. CDR3 loop: CASSPARQGMNTEAFF. CDR3 coding DNA: TGTGCCAGCTCACCAGCCCGACAGGGTATGAACACTGAAGCTTTCTTT.